This TCR beta chain appears in the sequencing data of a study of T cell changes during pregnancy in multiple sclerosis. Produced via immunoSEQ multiplex PCR; TCRdb's table is partial and in-frame only. There are about 42,000 clones in the sample; approximately 96% occur only once, and 0.85% to 1% lies in the top ten. The V gene lost 2 bases and the J gene lost 5 bases, with 10 bases spanning the gap. The germline V gene has CDR1 SGHNT and CDR2 YENEEA. The CDR3 contains 14 residues. This chain uses TRBV11-3 with TRBJ2-1; D unclear. This sequence originates from a female donor with multiple sclerosis, enrolled in a pregnancy study. The sequenced sample was peripheral blood, obtained in the second trimester of pregnancy. This CDR3 reads CASSLRERHNEQFF. The CDR3 DNA follows: TGTGCCAGCAGCTTAAGAGAGAGGCACAATGAGCAGTTCTTC.